This is a list of T cell receptor beta chains from one sample in a study of T-cell reconstitution after alpha-beta-depleted transplantation in children. TCRdb re-analysed the PCR reads in MiXCR, keeping a single row per CDR3 protein. In the table there are about 110,000 distinct CDR3 sequences, roughly 6.1% of which are singletons. The input for sequencing was PBMCs, mostly from graft donor cells, taken 360 days after TCRalphabeta/CD19-depleted stem cell transplant. The receptors originated from a male patient between 2 and 15 years old who had a stem cell transplant for acute lymphoblastic leukemia, so the T cells may come from the graft donor. Both conserved end residues are part of each CDR3. The order of the fields is D gene, V gene, clone size, CDR3 length, J gene, CDR3 protein, CDR3 DNA. The D gene is left open where the match is weak. Expanded clones get a size class; other rows say once, few or many, or leave the size out.

NA	TRBV24-1	many	19	TRBJ2-5	CATSDSSTLQEREKETQYF	TGTGCCACCAGTGATTCAAGCACCCTACAGGAGAGGGAAAAGGAGACCCAGTACTTC
NA	TRBV6-1	few	15	TRBJ1-2	CASSEIDGRARGYTF	TGTGCCAGCAGTGAAATCGACGGCCGGGCGAGAGGCTACACCTTC
NA	TRBV6-2/TRBV6-3	NA	11	TRBJ2-1	CASSYVQQQFF	TGTGCCAGCAGTTACGTGCAGCAGCAGTTCTTC
NA	TRBV4-3	many	14	TRBJ2-5	CASSQGRGPGTQYF	TGCGCCAGCAGCCAAGGCAGGGGACCGGGGACCCAGTACTTC
NA	TRBV29-1	many	12	TRBJ1-2	CSVDPRLRGYTF	TGCAGCGTTGACCCACGGCTCCGCGGCTACACCTTC
TRBD1	TRBV6-5	NA	16	TRBJ2-7	CASSRGTGGNEYEQYF	TGTGCCAGCAGCAGGGGGACAGGGGGCAATGAGTACGAGCAGTACTTC
NA	TRBV11-2	few	14	TRBJ2-1	CASSSPSGRNEQFF	TGTGCCAGCAGCTCCCCCTCAGGCAGGAATGAGCAGTTCTTC
TRBD1	TRBV4-3	many	15	TRBJ1-2	CASSYRDRGRRGYTF	TGCGCCAGCAGCTATAGGGACAGGGGGCGGAGGGGCTACACCTTC
NA	TRBV18	many	13	TRBJ2-7	CASSPPGRYGQYF	TGTGCCAGCTCACCACCGGGCAGGTATGGGCAGTACTTC
NA	TRBV11-2	many	14	TRBJ2-3	CASSLGGLGDTQYF	TGTGCCAGCAGCTTAGGGGGCCTGGGGGATACGCAGTATTTT
NA	TRBV4-3	NA	13	TRBJ2-1	CASSPGPYNEQFF	TGCGCCAGCAGCCCGGGCCCTTACAATGAGCAGTTCTTC
NA	TRBV28	few	17	TRBJ1-4	CASSLGAGFTTNEKLFF	TGTGCCAGCAGTTTGGGGGCAGGTTTTACAACTAATGAAAAACTGTTTTTT
TRBD2	TRBV5-1	NA	16	TRBJ2-3	CASSLRGRGSTDTQYF	TGCGCCAGCAGCCTCCGGGGGAGGGGTAGCACAGATACGCAGTATTTT
NA	TRBV20-1	few	13	TRBJ2-2	CSASPGFLGELFF	TGCAGTGCTAGCCCCGGATTCCTTGGGGAGCTGTTTTTT
TRBD1	TRBV7-8	many	15	TRBJ1-6	CASSARDRVDSPLHF	TGTGCCAGCAGCGCTAGGGACAGGGTGGATTCACCCCTCCACTTT
NA	TRBV20-1	few	11	TRBJ1-3	CSVQDGNTIYF	TGCAGTGTACAGGACGGAAACACCATATATTTT
NA	TRBV10-3	many	13	TRBJ2-7	CAISDSISYEQYF	TGTGCCATCAGTGACAGCATATCCTACGAGCAGTACTTC
TRBD1	TRBV14	NA	18	TRBJ2-2	CASSQAKRWTGNTGELFF	TGTGCCAGCAGCCAAGCGAAGAGGTGGACAGGGAACACCGGGGAGCTGTTTTTT
TRBD2	TRBV4-3	few	16	TRBJ2-5	CASSQDPGLAGETQYF	TGCGCCAGCAGCCAAGATCCGGGACTAGCAGGGGAGACCCAGTACTTC
TRBD1	TRBV12-3/TRBV12-4	many	15	TRBJ1-2	CASSFRGRANYGYTF	TGTGCCAGCAGCTTCAGGGGGCGGGCTAACTATGGCTACACCTTC